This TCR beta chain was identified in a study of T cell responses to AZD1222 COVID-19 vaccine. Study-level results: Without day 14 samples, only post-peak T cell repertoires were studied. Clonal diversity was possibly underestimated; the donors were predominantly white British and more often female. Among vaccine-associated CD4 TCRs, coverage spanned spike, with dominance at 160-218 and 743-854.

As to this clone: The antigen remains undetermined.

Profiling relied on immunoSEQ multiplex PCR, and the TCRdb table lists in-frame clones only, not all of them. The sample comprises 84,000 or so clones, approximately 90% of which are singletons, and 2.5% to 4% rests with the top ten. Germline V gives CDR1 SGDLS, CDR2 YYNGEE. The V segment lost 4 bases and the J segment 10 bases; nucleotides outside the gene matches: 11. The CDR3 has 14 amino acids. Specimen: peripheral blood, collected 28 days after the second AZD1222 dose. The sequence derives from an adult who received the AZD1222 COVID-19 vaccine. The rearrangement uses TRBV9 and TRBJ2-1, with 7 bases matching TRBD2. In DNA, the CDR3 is TGTGCCAGCAGCTCCCCCCTCTTGGGGGGGGAGCAGTTCTTC. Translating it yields CASSSPLLGGEQFF.